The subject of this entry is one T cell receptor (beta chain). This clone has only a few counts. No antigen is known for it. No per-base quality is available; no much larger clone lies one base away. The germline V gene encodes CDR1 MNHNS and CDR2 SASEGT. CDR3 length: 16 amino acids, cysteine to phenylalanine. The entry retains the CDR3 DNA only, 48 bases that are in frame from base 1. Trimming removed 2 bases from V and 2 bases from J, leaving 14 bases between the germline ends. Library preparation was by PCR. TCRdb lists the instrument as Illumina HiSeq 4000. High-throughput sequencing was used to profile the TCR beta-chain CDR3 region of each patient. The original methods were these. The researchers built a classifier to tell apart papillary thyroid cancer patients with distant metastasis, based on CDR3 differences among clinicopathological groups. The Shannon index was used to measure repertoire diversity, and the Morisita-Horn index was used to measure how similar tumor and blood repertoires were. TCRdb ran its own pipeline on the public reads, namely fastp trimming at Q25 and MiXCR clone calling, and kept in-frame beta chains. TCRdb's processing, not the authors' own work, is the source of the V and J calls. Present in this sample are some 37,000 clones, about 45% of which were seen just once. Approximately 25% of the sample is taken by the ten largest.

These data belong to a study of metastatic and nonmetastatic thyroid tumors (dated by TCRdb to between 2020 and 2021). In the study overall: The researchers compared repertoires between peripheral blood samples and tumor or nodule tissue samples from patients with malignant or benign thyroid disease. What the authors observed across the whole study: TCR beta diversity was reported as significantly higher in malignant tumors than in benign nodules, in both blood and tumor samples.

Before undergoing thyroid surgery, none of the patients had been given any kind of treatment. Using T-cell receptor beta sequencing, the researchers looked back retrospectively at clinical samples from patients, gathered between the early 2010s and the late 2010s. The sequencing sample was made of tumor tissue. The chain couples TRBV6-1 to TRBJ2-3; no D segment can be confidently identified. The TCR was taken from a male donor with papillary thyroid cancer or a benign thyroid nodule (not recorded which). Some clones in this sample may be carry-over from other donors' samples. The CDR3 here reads CASSERLADTTDTQYF. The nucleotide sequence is TGTGCCAGCAGTGAACGGTTGGCAGATACCACAGATACGCAGTATTTT.